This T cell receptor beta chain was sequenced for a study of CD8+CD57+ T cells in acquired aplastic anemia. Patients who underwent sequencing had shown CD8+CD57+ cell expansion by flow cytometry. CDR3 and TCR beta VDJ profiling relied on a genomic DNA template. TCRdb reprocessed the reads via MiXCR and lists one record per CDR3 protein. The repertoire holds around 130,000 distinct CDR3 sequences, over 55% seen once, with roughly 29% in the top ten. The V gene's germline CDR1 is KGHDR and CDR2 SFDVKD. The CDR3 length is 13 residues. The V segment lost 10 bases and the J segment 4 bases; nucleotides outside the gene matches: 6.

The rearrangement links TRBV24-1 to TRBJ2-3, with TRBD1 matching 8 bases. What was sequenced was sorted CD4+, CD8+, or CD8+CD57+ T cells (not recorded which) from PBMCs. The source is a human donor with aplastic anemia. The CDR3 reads CATRPGGADTQYF. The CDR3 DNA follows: TGTGCCACTCGGCCAGGGGGCGCAGATACGCAGTATTTT.